The rows below give T cell receptor beta chains drawn from one sample of a study of blood T cell repertoires in COVID-19. Assay used: immunoSEQ multiplex PCR; TCRdb lists only in-frame clones, some missing. Among 45,000 to 55,000 clones listed, roughly nine tenths were seen once. The sequencing input was peripheral blood. The receptors shown here come from a woman in her forties with active COVID-19. CDR3s include the opening cysteine and the closing phenylalanine or tryptophan. The D gene is left open where the match is weak. Some rows mark clone size as missing; the rest say once, few, many or name a class of expanded clone.

v_gene	j_gene	d_gene	abundance	CDR3aa	CDR3nt
TRBV2	TRBJ2-3	-	-	CASSEGVGGVSTDTQYF	TGTGCCAGCAGTGAGGGGGTCGGCGGGGTGAGCACAGATACGCAGTATTTT
TRBV2	TRBJ2-2	TRBD2	-	CASSLAGNTGELFF	TGTGCCAGCAGTCTAGCGGGTAACACCGGGGAGCTGTTTTTT
TRBV6-5	TRBJ2-3	-	-	CASSSRDFTDTQYF	TGTGCCAGCAGTTCCAGGGACTTCACAGATACGCAGTATTTT
TRBV6-6	TRBJ1-1	TRBD1	once	CASSYSRQGFPEAFF	TGTGCCAGCAGTTACTCGAGACAGGGGTTCCCTGAAGCTTTCTTT
TRBV6-1	TRBJ2-3	TRBD2	-	CASSEVLGFRGADTQYF	TGTGCCAGCAGTGAAGTACTGGGGTTCCGGGGGGCAGATACGCAGTATTTT
TRBV12-3/TRBV12-4	TRBJ2-7	-	-	CASSLEGESEQYF	TGTGCCAGCAGTTTAGAGGGGGAGTCCGAGCAGTACTTC
TRBV3-1/TRBV3-2	TRBJ1-6	TRBD1	-	CASSPGQGPDHRSPLHF	TGTGCCAGCAGCCCAGGACAGGGTCCTGACCATAGGTCACCCCTCCACTTT
TRBV6-6	TRBJ2-5	TRBD2	-	CASSYGPRGGQETQYF	TGTGCCAGCAGTTACGGGCCGCGGGGGGGTCAAGAGACCCAGTACTTC
TRBV4-3	TRBJ2-7	-	-	CASSQDPSGGTYEQYF	TGCGCCAGCAGCCAAGATCCCAGCGGTGGAACCTACGAGCAGTACTTC
TRBV18	TRBJ1-3	TRBD1	-	CASSPNAQGAAGNTIYF	TGTGCCAGCTCACCGAACGCACAGGGGGCTGCCGGAAACACCATATATTTT
TRBV28	TRBJ2-3	-	-	CASSSRTGGVTDTQYF	TGTGCCAGCAGTTCTCGGACTGGCGGGGTCACAGATACGCAGTATTTT
TRBV6-6	TRBJ2-7	-	-	CASSPGVPEQYF	TGTGCCAGCAGTCCAGGGGTCCCCGAGCAGTACTTC
TRBV25-1	TRBJ2-7	TRBD1	-	CASSGDRGYEQYF	TGTGCCAGCAGTGGGGACAGGGGGTACGAGCAGTACTTC
TRBV6-1	TRBJ2-7	TRBD1	-	CASSETGGGTYEQYF	TGTGCCAGCAGTGAAACAGGGGGTGGAACCTACGAGCAGTACTTC
TRBV6-6	TRBJ1-5	TRBD1	-	CASTETGYSNQPQHF	TGTGCCAGCACCGAGACAGGGTATAGCAATCAGCCCCAGCATTTT
TRBV11-2	TRBJ2-7	-	-	CASSSVPSENEQYF	TGTGCCAGCAGCTCCGTCCCCTCTGAGAACGAGCAGTACTTC
TRBV11-3	TRBJ2-5	-	-	CASSPGQTSRETQYF	TGTGCCAGCAGCCCAGGGCAGACTAGTCGCGAGACCCAGTACTTC
TRBV7-9	TRBJ2-7	TRBD1	few	CASSLAGTAEQYF	TGTGCCAGCAGCTTAGCCGGGACAGCCGAGCAGTACTTC
TRBV5-5	TRBJ2-3	-	once	CASSLAGSTDTQYF	TGTGCCAGCAGCTTGGCAGGTAGCACAGATACGCAGTATTTT
TRBV7-2	TRBJ1-6	-	once	CASSLQGGNSPLHF	TGTGCCAGCAGCTTACAGGGTGGGAATTCACCCCTCCACTTT
TRBV5-4	TRBJ1-1	TRBD1	-	CASSLGRDRVSAEAFF	TGTGCCAGCAGCTTGGGACGGGACAGGGTGTCCGCTGAAGCTTTCTTT
TRBV2	TRBJ1-1	-	-	CASSRDMRSTEAFF	TGTGCCAGCAGCCGGGACATGAGGAGCACTGAAGCTTTCTTT
TRBV25-1	TRBJ1-2	-	-	CASSGGTQAWGYTF	TGTGCCAGCAGTGGAGGGACTCAGGCCTGGGGCTACACCTTC
TRBV6-5	TRBJ1-5	-	-	CASSTYRASNQPQHF	TGTGCCAGCAGTACCTACAGGGCAAGCAATCAGCCCCAGCATTTT
TRBV5-1	TRBJ2-1	TRBD2	-	CASSPGLAGGADYNEQFF	TGCGCCAGCAGCCCGGGACTAGCGGGGGGAGCCGACTACAATGAGCAGTTCTTC
TRBV7-3	TRBJ2-3	TRBD1	-	CASRDPGQGFSFRTDTQYF	TGTGCCAGCAGAGATCCGGGACAGGGGTTTTCATTTCGCACAGATACGCAGTATTTT
TRBV5-6	TRBJ1-5	TRBD1	-	CASSPQGDSNQPQHF	TGTGCCAGCAGCCCCCAGGGGGACAGCAATCAGCCCCAGCATTTT
TRBV7-9	TRBJ2-1	TRBD1	-	CASTPLGQIFNEQFF	TGTGCCAGCACCCCTTTGGGACAGATATTCAATGAGCAGTTCTTC
TRBV18	TRBJ1-6	-	-	CASSPGADSPLHF	TGTGCCAGCTCACCAGGGGCGGATTCACCCCTCCACTTT
TRBV5-6	TRBJ1-1	-	-	CASSLSTEGIGAFF	TGTGCCAGCAGCTTGAGTACGGAGGGTATAGGAGCTTTCTTT
TRBV7-2	TRBJ2-3	TRBD1	-	CASNGRDRSTDTQYF	TGTGCCAGCAATGGCCGGGACAGAAGCACAGATACGCAGTATTTT
TRBV20-1	TRBJ2-7	TRBD1	-	CSARDSYEQYF	TGCAGTGCCCGGGACAGCTACGAGCAGTACTTC
TRBV30	TRBJ1-6	TRBD1	-	CAWSVVKGQEVSPLHF	TGTGCCTGGAGTGTGGTTAAGGGACAGGAGGTTTCACCCCTCCACTTT
TRBV27	TRBJ1-6	TRBD1	-	CASSPGGQISYNSPLHF	TGTGCCAGCAGTCCAGGGGGACAGATCTCCTATAATTCACCCCTCCACTTT
TRBV5-8	TRBJ1-2	TRBD1	-	CASSLRQGARYNGYTF	TGTGCCAGCAGCCTACGACAGGGGGCGCGTTATAATGGCTACACCTTC
TRBV11-3	TRBJ2-3	TRBD2	-	CASSPTSGGESTDTQYF	TGTGCCAGCAGCCCAACTAGCGGGGGGGAGAGCACAGATACGCAGTATTTT
TRBV27	TRBJ2-1	TRBD2	-	CASSFGGGGARNEQFF	TGTGCCAGCAGTTTCGGCGGCGGGGGGGCCCGGAATGAGCAGTTCTTC
TRBV2	TRBJ1-1	-	-	CASSGHDTEAFF	TGTGCCAGCTCAGGACATGACACTGAAGCTTTCTTT
TRBV4-1	TRBJ1-2	-	-	CASSQEDGVGYTF	TGCGCCAGCAGCCAAGAGGATGGAGTTGGCTACACCTTC
TRBV9	TRBJ2-2	TRBD2	-	CASSTSGGVYTGELFF	TGTGCCAGCAGCACCTCCGGGGGGGTCTACACCGGGGAGCTGTTTTTT
TRBV7-9	TRBJ2-7	TRBD1	-	CASSLRQGPNYEQYF	TGTGCCAGCAGCCTCCGACAGGGCCCCAACTACGAGCAGTACTTC
TRBV7-2	TRBJ2-5	TRBD2	-	CASSLTGGKQGAQYF	TGTGCCAGCAGCTTAACGGGAGGGAAACAAGGGGCCCAGTACTTC
TRBV11-2	TRBJ1-2	TRBD1	-	CASSLGGDRGHGYTF	TGTGCCAGCAGCTTAGGCGGGGACAGGGGGCATGGCTACACCTTC
TRBV7-9	TRBJ1-4	-	-	CASSLTVVTNEKLFF	TGTGCCAGCAGCTTAACGGTGGTAACTAATGAAAAACTGTTTTTT
TRBV27	TRBJ2-7	TRBD1	few	CASSLKGQGAYEQYF	TGTGCCAGCAGTTTAAAAGGACAGGGAGCCTACGAGCAGTACTTC
TRBV3-1/TRBV3-2	TRBJ2-7	TRBD1	-	CASSQEAWTGWSEQYF	TGTGCCAGCAGCCAAGAAGCCTGGACAGGGTGGAGCGAGCAGTACTTC
TRBV6-5	TRBJ2-5	-	-	CASTSLRGFGETQYF	TGTGCCAGCACAAGCCTCAGGGGATTCGGGGAGACCCAGTACTTC
TRBV4-1	TRBJ1-5	-	-	CASSQGWRENQPQHF	TGCGCCAGCAGCCAAGGGTGGCGGGAGAATCAGCCCCAGCATTTT
TRBV5-4	TRBJ2-2	-	once	CASSKEIRPNTGELFF	TGTGCCAGCAGCAAGGAGATCCGCCCAAACACCGGGGAGCTGTTTTTT
TRBV24-1	TRBJ2-1	TRBD1	-	CATAGGFDNEQFF	TGTGCCACCGCAGGGGGCTTCGACAATGAGCAGTTCTTC
TRBV6-5	TRBJ1-1	-	-	CASSEAGLNTEAFF	TGTGCCAGCAGCGAGGCCGGTTTGAACACTGAAGCTTTCTTT
TRBV9	TRBJ1-2	TRBD1	-	CASSSTGQGAGGYTF	TGTGCCAGCAGCTCAACGGGACAGGGGGCCGGCGGCTACACCTTC
TRBV7-2	TRBJ1-2	-	-	CASSLANRVDGYTF	TGTGCCAGCAGCTTAGCAAACAGGGTGGATGGCTACACCTTC
TRBV15	TRBJ2-7	-	once	CATSRETDSYEQYF	TGTGCCACCAGCAGAGAGACAGACTCCTACGAGCAGTACTTC
TRBV19	TRBJ2-7	TRBD1	-	CASSIRDRRYEQYF	TGTGCCAGTAGTATCCGGGACAGAAGGTACGAGCAGTACTTC